What follows are 8 T cell receptor beta chains derived from one specimen sequenced in a study of blood T cell repertoires in COVID-19. Generated by immunoSEQ multiplex PCR, the TCRdb table keeps only in-frame clones and is missing some. Of some 370,000 clones in the sample, roughly nine tenths were seen once. Sequencing was carried out using peripheral blood. These receptors all stem from a man between 35 and 55 years old with acute or convalescent COVID-19.

The table lists this clone with a count of one. The chain carries TRBV9 and TRBJ2-7; D is perhaps TRBD2 (6 bases). The CDR3 is 14 residues long. Germline V lookup: CDR1 SGDLS, CDR2 YYNGEE. V was clipped by 4 bases and J by 7 bases, with 18 bases between them. CDR3: CASSYFGSGGEQYF. Written as DNA, the CDR3 is TGTGCCAGCAGCTATTTCGGGTCTGGAGGGGAGCAGTACTTC.

This chain joins TRBV19 and TRBJ2-1, with TRBD2 matching over 9 bases. This CDR3 has 18 amino acids. Unmatched junction bases numbered 16, after V lost 7 bases and J lost 3 bases. The V gene's germline CDR1 is LNHDA and CDR2 SQIVND (reference sequence). The CDR3 sequence is CASTTRFGLAGLYNEQFF. DNA for the CDR3: TGTGCCAGTACCACCCGCTTTGGGCTAGCGGGACTCTACAATGAGCAGTTCTTC.

The CDR3 bases are TGTGCCAGCAGCTTGGAGGGGCAGGGTCTAGGAAAGACCCAGTACTTC. Residues: CASSLEGQGLGKTQYF. This chain links TRBV5-6 with TRBJ2-5; tentative D call: TRBD1 (5 bases). This CDR3 is 16 amino acids long. Germline loops: CDR1 SGHDT, CDR2 YYEEEE. Trimming took 0 bases from V and 6 from J, leaving 18 bases between them.

This clone was detected once. The genes are TRBV28 and TRBJ1-5; no reliable D call. The CDR3 is made up of 16 amino acids. Germline loops: CDR1 MDHEN, CDR2 SYDVKM. V gave up 6 bases and J gave up 0 bases, with 15 bases separating them. The chain's CDR3 is CASRSVSAYSNQPQHF. The CDR3 DNA reads as TGTGCCAGCAGGTCCGTAAGCGCCTATAGCAATCAGCCCCAGCATTTT.

The V call is TRBV6-1, the J call TRBJ1-2; D is perhaps TRBD1 (6 bases). V was pared by 5 bases and J by 8 bases, with 9 bases between. The CDR3 is 11 residues long. CDR1 and CDR2 (germline): MNHNS, SASEGT. The CDR3 nucleotides read TGTGCCAGCAGTTACGACAGGGGCTACACCTTC. It yields the protein CASSYDRGYTF.

The chain is built from TRBV6-5 and TRBJ1-6; 12 positions match TRBD1. The V gene's germline CDR1 is MNHEY and CDR2 SVGAGI. The junction had 5 bases not matched to a gene; V was cut back by 6 bases and J by 11 bases. The CDR3 length is 14 residues. CDR3 loop: CASSSGTGGPPLHF. DNA for the CDR3: TGTGCCAGCAGCTCCGGGACAGGGGGCCCACCCCTCCACTTT.

The chain combines TRBV7-2 with TRBJ1-2; perhaps TRBD1 as D (5 bases). Trimming stripped 1 base from V and 6 bases from J, with 9 bases between. Per germline, CDR1 SGHTA and CDR2 FQGNSA. This CDR3 spans 13 amino acids. CDR3 loop: CASSLGQGHGYTF. The CDR3 DNA follows: TGTGCCAGCAGCTTAGGGCAGGGCCATGGCTACACCTTC.

The chain carries TRBV5-6 and TRBJ2-1, with 8 nucleotides matching TRBD2. This CDR3 is built from 16 residues. The V segment lost 1 base and the J segment 0 bases; nucleotides outside the gene matches: 3. Germline CDR1 reads SGHDT; CDR2 reads YYEEEE. CDR3: CASSLRLATSYNEQFF. The CDR3 DNA follows: TGTGCCAGCAGCTTGAGACTAGCGACCTCCTACAATGAGCAGTTCTTC.